Below, 13 T cell receptor beta chains from the same sample are listed, as sequenced in a study of PD-L1 blockade in urothelial cancer (dated by TCRdb to between 2016 and 2019). The protocol used for the library was the immunoSEQ multiplex PCR assay. Held by TCRdb, this immuneACCESS table contains in-frame sequences only and omits some clones. Under half of the omission traces to an unresolved V gene where checked; the cause of the rest is unknown. The sample table records approximately 93,000 clones; around 78% of these occur just once. 8.4% of the sample belongs to the ten largest clones. In the paper's terms, the time point label means: peripheral blood 6 weeks after treatment start. Specimen: PBMCs, collected around atezolizumab (anti-PD-L1) treatment. Receptors originate from a man aged 65 to 79 with urothelial cancer.

This chain joins TRBV7-9 and TRBJ1-2; D not resolved. Germline CDR1 and CDR2: SEHNR and FQNEAQ (reference sequence). The CDR3 loop spans 13 amino acids. The V gene lost 3 bases and the J gene lost 3 bases, with 8 bases spanning the gap. The CDR3 sequence: CASSFNGDYGYTF. DNA of the CDR3: TGTGCCAGCAGCTTCAACGGGGACTATGGCTACACCTTC.

This chain links TRBV5-4 with TRBJ1-1; D might be TRBD1 (5 bases). The CDR3 consists of 14 residues. Germline CDR1 SGHNT, CDR2 YYREEE (reference sequence). The ends were cut back, 4 bases at V and 1 base at J, with 11 bases in the middle. The CDR3 DNA reads as TGTGCCAGCAGCCTCCCCAGGGAGAACACTGAAGCTTTCTTT. Translated, it gives CASSLPRENTEAFF. The complete variable domain, with remaining parts taken from reference TRBV5-4 and TRBJ1-1, reads ETGVTQSPTHLIKTRGQQVTLRCSSQSGHNTVSWYQQALGQGPQFIFQYYREEENGRGNFPPRFSGLQFPNYSSELNVNALELDDSALYLCASSLPRENTEAFFGQGTRLTVV.

The chain has TRBV5-1 and TRBJ2-7; TRBD1 might be the D (5 bases). The CDR3 extends over 14 amino acids. Germline V gene sequence: CDR1 SGHRS, CDR2 YFSETQ. V lost 0 bases and J lost 1, with 8 bases in between. The CDR3: CASSLVAGSYEQYF. The CDR3 DNA reads TGCGCCAGCAGCTTGGTGGCAGGGTCCTACGAGCAGTACTTC. Filled out from reference TRBV5-1 and TRBJ2-7, the complete variable domain reads KAGVTQTPRYLIKTRGQQVTLSCSPISGHRSVSWYQQTPGQGLQFLFEYFSETQRNKGNFPGRFSGRQFSNSRSEMNVSTLELGDSALYLCASSLVAGSYEQYFGPGTRLTVT.

The chain couples TRBV5-1 to TRBJ1-1; weak D call: TRBD1 (5 bases). V was trimmed by 3 bases and J by 0 bases, leaving 15 bases between them. The CDR3 loop spans 16 amino acids. The germline CDR1 and CDR2 sequences are SGHRS and YFSETQ. The CDR3 is CASSWGGGTMNTEAFF. CDR3 sequence (DNA): TGCGCCAGCAGCTGGGGAGGTGGGACCATGAACACTGAAGCTTTCTTT.

The genes are TRBV9 and TRBJ1-5; D is perhaps TRBD1 (5 bases). Germline V lookup: CDR1 SGDLS, CDR2 YYNGEE. There are 15 residues in the CDR3. Trimming took 3 bases from V and 8 from J, leaving 18 bases between them. The CDR3, as DNA: TGTGCCAGCAGCGCCGACCCCGGGGGATTGGAGCCCCAGCATTTT. Translation gives CASSADPGGLEPQHF.

The chain joins TRBV9 to TRBJ2-1, with D perhaps TRBD1 (6 bases). The CDR3 has 15 amino acids. Trimming took off 0 bases at V and 7 bases at J, with 14 bases between the two ends. Germline V gives CDR1 SGDLS, CDR2 YYNGEE. The CDR3 is CASSVATGSENEQFF. CDR3 DNA: TGTGCCAGCAGCGTAGCTACAGGGAGTGAGAATGAGCAGTTCTTC. Drawing the rest from reference TRBV9 and TRBJ2-1, the complete variable domain is DSGVTQTPKHLITATGQRVTLRCSPRSGDLSVYWYQQSLDQGLQFLIQYYNGEERAKGNILERFSAQQFPDLHSELNLSSLELGDSALYFCASSVATGSENEQFFGPGTRLTVL.

This chain joins TRBV6-5 and TRBJ1-1; the match to TRBD1 covers 8 bases. Germline V CDR1 and CDR2: MNHEY, SVGAGI. With V trimmed by 0 bases and J by 6 bases, 6 bases remained unmatched. CDR3 size: 15 residues. DNA for the CDR3: TGTGCCAGCAGTTACTCGTACAGGGGGATGGCTGAAGCTTTCTTT. Amino acid sequence: CASSYSYRGMAEAFF.

The chain links TRBV11-3 to TRBJ2-3, with 9 bases that match TRBD1. The CDR3 covers 17 residues. Germline V gene data show CDR1 as SGHNT and CDR2 as YENEEA. The junction had 9 bases not matched to a gene; V was cut back by 1 base and J by 4 bases. The DNA of the CDR3 is TGTGCCAGCAGCTTAGCCCCTTTGGGGACAGGGCCAGATACGCAGTATTTT. Protein: CASSLAPLGTGPDTQYF.

The chain joins TRBV4-3 to TRBJ2-2; 10 positions agree with TRBD2. The V gene end was trimmed by 5 bases and the J gene end by 4 bases; junction bases not matched to a gene: 7. The germline V gene encodes CDR1 LGHNA and CDR2 YSLEER. The CDR3 runs to 16 residues. CDR3 sequence: CASSKSLAGVTGELFF. In DNA form, the CDR3 reads TGCGCCAGCAGCAAATCCCTAGCGGGAGTCACCGGGGAGCTGTTTTTT.

This clone was recorded a few times. The chain links TRBV19 to TRBJ1-6; no definite D call. CDR1 and CDR2 from the germline V gene are LNHDA and SQIVND (reference sequence). V lost 6 bases, J lost 10 bases, and 10 bases lay in between. The length of the CDR3 is 12 residues. The CDR3 spells CASSLMRSPLHF. In DNA, the CDR3 is TGTGCCAGTAGCCTTATGAGGTCACCCCTCCACTTT.

This clone came up a few times. The chain employs TRBV5-1 and TRBJ2-7, with TRBD1 as a possible D gene (6 bases). V was shortened by 0 bases and J by 4 bases, with 17 bases between the two germline ends. Germline V gives CDR1 SGHRS, CDR2 YFSETQ. This CDR3 has 16 residues. The CDR3 sequence: CASSLGLDRILYEQYF. As DNA, the CDR3 is TGCGCCAGCAGCTTGGGCCTGGACAGAATTCTATACGAGCAGTACTTC.

In this sample, this clone turned up once. The rearrangement uses TRBV5-4 and TRBJ1-2, with 11 nucleotides matching TRBD1. Unmatched junction bases numbered 10, after V lost 4 bases and J lost 2 bases. Germline CDR1 SGHNT, CDR2 YYREEE (reference sequence). The CDR3 sequence is 17 residues long. DNA for the CDR3: TGTGCCAGCAGCCCAGGGACAGGGGGGGCCCAAAACTATGGCTACACCTTC. Translated: CASSPGTGGAQNYGYTF.

The chain uses TRBV15 and TRBJ1-6; perhaps TRBD1 as D (6 bases). V shed 9 bases and J shed 3 bases, with 18 bases lying between them. CDR3 length equals 16 residues. CDR1 is LNHNV and CDR2 is YYDKDF in the germline V gene (reference sequence). The CDR3 DNA reads TGTGCCACAACCACGAAGGGACACTTCTATAATTCACCCCTCCACTTT. This gives the protein CATTTKGHFYNSPLHF.